One and the same sample provided the 26 T cell receptor beta chains below, sequenced in a study of T cells in women clearing cervical HPV infection. Measured with immunoSEQ multiplex PCR; TCRdb has only the in-frame clones, and not every one. Here the sample table reports about 20,000 clones. Sequences were obtained from blood buffy coat. These receptors originate from a woman between 18 and 70 years old with a cervical HPV16 infection that either progressed to CIN3+ or cleared (not recorded which).

Remarks on this clone: The read ends 3 residues before the CDR3 terminus; that terminus is restored from the germline J gene. V usage is TRBV6-1 and J usage is TRBJ2-5, with TRBD1 identical over 7 bases. This CDR3 spans 12 amino acids. The trim removed 4 bases at V and 4 bases at J, leaving 0 bases unmatched. Germline V gene sequence: CDR1 MNHNS, CDR2 SASEGT. Incomplete CDR3 DNA: TGTGCCAGCAGTGGGACAGGAGAGACC. This encodes CASSGTGET. In full, the CDR3 is CASSGTGETQYF.

As for this clone: The read halts 3 residues ahead of the CDR3 end, with the missing end drawn from the germline J gene. The chain couples TRBV7-3 to TRBJ2-1; the match to TRBD2 covers 14 bases. The CDR3 totals 18 residues. With V trimmed by 4 bases and J by 1 base, 6 bases remained unmatched. Germline CDR1 is SGHTA and CDR2 is FQGTGA. Partial CDR3 DNA: TGTGCCAGCAGCTACCGACTAGCGGGGGGGCCGTCCTACAATGAG. Translated: CASSYRLAGGPSYNE. The whole CDR3 reads CASSYRLAGGPSYNEQFF.

Worth noting for this clone: The observed sequence ends 3 residues before the CDR3 terminus, with the missing tail filled in from the germline J gene. The V call is TRBV5-5, the J call TRBJ2-5, with 8 bases identical to TRBD2. CDR1 SGHKS and CDR2 YYEKEE come from the germline V gene (reference sequence). V lost 3 bases, J lost 4 bases, and 5 bases stayed unmatched. The CDR3 extends over 14 amino acids. The covered CDR3 bases are TGTGCCAGCAGCTCCGGGGGGGGAGGAGAGACC. Protein: CASSSGGGGET. The complete CDR3 sequence is CASSSGGGGETQYF.

As regards this clone: The read ends 3 residues early relative to the CDR3; the germline J gene fills the gap. The V call is TRBV11-1, the J call TRBJ1-6; 9 bases align to TRBD1. Germline CDR1 and CDR2: SGHAT and FQDESV (reference sequence). The CDR3 covers 14 residues. V shed 4 bases and J 9 bases; nucleotides not matched to a gene: 4. CDR3 DNA (partial): TGTGCCAGCAGCTGGGGACAGGGCGCTTCACCC. Its translation: CASSWGQGASP. The complete CDR3 reads CASSWGQGASPLHF.

Concerning this clone: The read finishes 3 residues shy of the CDR3 end, and the germline J gene is used to complete it. This chain connects TRBV7-9 to TRBJ1-2, with D tentatively TRBD1 (6 bases). This CDR3 comprises 15 residues. The germline CDR1 and CDR2 sequences are SEHNR and FQNEAQ (reference sequence). Here the CDR3 reads CASIQAGGQTDTYTF. The sequenced CDR3 bases are TGTGCCAGCATCCAAGCGGGGGGGCAAACAGATACC.

As concerns this clone: The read comes to an end 3 residues before the CDR3 does, leaving the germline J gene to fill in the end. Other DNA sequences in this sample translate to the same CDR3. The V call is TRBV11-2, the J call TRBJ1-1; D unclear. Trimming left V 4 bases short and J 5 bases short, with 11 bases between. The germline V gene encodes CDR1 SGHAT and CDR2 FQNNGV. CDR3 length: 13 residues. CDR3 loop: CASSSTLSTEAFF. CDR3 DNA, as far as it was read: TGTGCCAGCAGCTCGACTTTGAGTACTGAA. Drawing the rest from reference TRBV11-2 and TRBJ1-1, the complete variable domain is EAGVAQSPRYKIIEKRQSVAFWCNPISGHATLYWYQQILGQGPKLLIQFQNNGVVDDSQLPKDRFSAERLKGVDSTLKIQPAKLEDSAVYLCASSSTLSTEAFFGQGTRLTVV.

A remark on this clone: The CDR3 end is not reached by the read, which stops 3 residues before it; the germline J gene fills it in. The rearrangement links TRBV18 to TRBJ1-4, with D possibly TRBD1 on 5 matching bases. CDR1 is KGHSH, CDR2 LQKENI, per germline. The CDR3 spans 14 residues. The CDR3: CASSPETGANVLFF. Partial CDR3 DNA: TGTGCCAGCTCTCCCGAAACTGGGGCCAACGTA.

CDR3 DNA, as far as it was read: TGCAGCGTTGCGGGGTTAACCCAGGTTGGAGAGACC. Translation: CSVAGLTQVGET. The full CDR3 protein is CSVAGLTQVGETQYF. The chain carries TRBV29-1 and TRBJ2-5, with a tentative D call TRBD2 (5 bases). The DNA ends 3 residues before the CDR3 does, and the rest of the CDR3 is filled in from the germline J gene. The CDR3 length is 15 residues. Germline assignment: CDR1 SQVTM and CDR2 ANQGSEA. Deletions cut 4 bases from V and 4 bases from J, with 19 bases between. The full variable domain, its missing parts supplied by reference TRBV29-1 and TRBJ2-5, is SAVISQKPSRDICQRGTSLTIQCQVDSQVTMMFWYRQQPGQSLTLIATANQGSEATYESGFVIDKFPISRPNLTFSTLTVSNMSPEDSSIYLCSVAGLTQVGETQYFGPGTRLLVL.

Points on this clone: The read finishes 3 residues shy of the CDR3 end, and the germline J gene is used to complete it. The J gene is TRBJ1-6, the V gene TRBV6-1, with D unclear. The CDR3 length is 15 residues. V lost 3 bases and J 4 bases, leaving 10 bases between the germline ends. Germline-derived CDR1 and CDR2 are MNHNS and SASEGT. CDR3 region: CASSDWQDYNSPLHF. CDR3 DNA, as far as it was read: TGTGCCAGCAGTGATTGGCAGGATTATAATTCACCC.

With regard to this clone: The junction departs from germline at one end; a sequencing error may be responsible. The read gets to within 3 residues of the CDR3 end, and the germline J gene fills in the rest. The chain uses TRBV4-2 and TRBJ2-3; D may be TRBD2 (5 bases). In germline, CDR1 is LGHNA, CDR2 YNFKEQ. This CDR3 region has 17 residues. The CDR3 bases that were read are TGCGCCAGCAGCCAAAATCCCGCAGGACTTAGCACAGATACG. It is translated as CASSQNPAGLSTDT. The entire CDR3 is CASSQNPAGLSTDTQYF.

Comments on this clone: The read ends 3 residues before the CDR3 terminus; that terminus is restored from the germline J gene. This rearrangement joins TRBV6-1 to TRBJ2-2, with 9 bases lining up with TRBD2. Germline assignment: CDR1 MNHNS and CDR2 SASEGT. The CDR3 consists of 17 residues. The trim removed 2 bases at V and 4 bases at J, leaving 8 bases unmatched. CDR3 bases read: TGTGCCAGCAGTGAATGGGCAGCGGGGGGCGCCACCGGGGAG. Its translation: CASSEWAAGGATGE. The whole CDR3 reads CASSEWAAGGATGELFF.

With respect to this clone: The read stops 3 residues short of the end of the CDR3; the missing end is completed from the germline J gene. The V gene is TRBV20-1, the J gene TRBJ2-3; 7 bases map to TRBD2. V gave up 3 bases and J gave up 0 bases; unmatched junction bases: 6. This CDR3 region has 15 residues. The germline gives CDR1 DFQATT, CDR2 SNEGSKA (reference sequence). CDR3 residues: CSARSRGTSTDTQYF. The sequenced CDR3 bases are TGCAGTGCTAGGTCGCGGGGGACTAGCACAGATACG.

Notes on this clone: Read data end 3 residues before the CDR3 end; the end is taken from the germline J gene. The chain employs TRBV28 and TRBJ1-1; no definite D call. The CDR3 spans 13 residues. The V end lost 7 bases, the J end lost 0 bases, and 9 bases lay between the germline ends. The germline gives CDR1 MDHEN, CDR2 SYDVKM. The part of the CDR3 DNA that was read is TGTGCCAGCATACTCCAACTGAACACTGAA. It yields the protein CASILQLNTE. The full CDR3 reads CASILQLNTEAFF. The complete variable domain, with remaining parts taken from reference TRBV28 and TRBJ1-1, reads DVKVTQSSRYLVKRTGEKVFLECVQDMDHENMFWYRQDPGLGLRLIYFSYDVKMKEKGDIPEGYSVSREKKERFSLILESASTNQTSMYLCASILQLNTEAFFGQGTRLTVV.

Points on this clone: The CDR3 extends 3 residues past the end of the read, so its final part is completed from the germline J gene. This chain links TRBV5-4 with TRBJ2-1; 8 bases fit TRBD2. The CDR3 runs to 14 residues. Trimming removed 3 bases from V and 7 bases from J; junction bases left unmatched: 6. In germline, CDR1 is SGHNT, CDR2 YYREEE (reference sequence). The CDR3 sequence: CASSSGGGINEQFF. CDR3 bases read: TGTGCCAGCAGCTCCGGCGGGGGGATTAATGAG.

Note on this clone: Other DNA sequences in this specimen translate into the identical CDR3. The DNA read from the CDR3 is TGTGCCAGCAGTTTGAGGGGGACCTACGAG. Protein product: CASSLRGTYE. The CDR3 in full is CASSLRGTYEQYF. The genes are TRBV28 and TRBJ2-7, with D possibly TRBD1 on 6 matching bases. The read is 3 residues too short to cover the CDR3 end, so that end is filled in from the germline J gene. Germline V gene data show CDR1 as MDHEN and CDR2 as SYDVKM. The V gene lost 3 bases and the J gene lost 2 bases, with 8 bases spanning the gap. This CDR3 is 13 amino acids long.

With regard to this clone: The read comes to an end 3 residues before the CDR3 does, leaving the germline J gene to fill in the end. This rearrangement joins TRBV2 to TRBJ1-1; D might be TRBD1 (5 bases). This CDR3 spans 12 amino acids. Germline CDR1 is SNHLY and CDR2 is FYNNEI. The ends were cut back, 7 bases at V and 7 bases at J, with 13 bases in the middle. The CDR3: CASKPAGVEAFF. CDR3 DNA (partial): TGTGCCAGCAAACCTGCGGGGGTTGAA.

As regards this clone: The read ends 3 residues shy of where the CDR3 ends; the end is completed using the germline J gene. The rearrangement uses TRBV4-1 and TRBJ1-1, with D unresolved. V lost 4 bases and J 3 bases, leaving 9 bases between the germline ends. CDR1 is MGHRA and CDR2 is YSYEKL in the germline V gene. The CDR3 loop spans 13 amino acids. Partial CDR3 DNA: TGCGCCAGCAGCCCTCGGAGGGACACTGAA. It is translated as CASSPRRDTE. The whole CDR3 protein reads CASSPRRDTEAFF.

Concerning this clone itself: The CDR3 is cut off 3 residues early in the read; its end comes from the germline J gene. The chain carries TRBV6-2 or TRBV6-3 and TRBJ1-2; tentative D call: TRBD1 (5 bases). Germline-derived CDR1 and CDR2 are MNHEY and SVGEGT. The CDR3 is 14 amino acids. This CDR3 is CASSPRLAGDDYTF. The sequenced part of the CDR3 DNA is TGTGCCAGCAGTCCGAGACTAGCGGGGGACGAC.

Comments on this clone: The read is 3 residues too short to cover the CDR3 end, so that end is filled in from the germline J gene. Other DNA sequences in the same sample also yield this CDR3. The rearrangement links TRBV18 to TRBJ1-2; 8 positions match TRBD1. The CDR3 sequence is 14 residues long. CDR1 is KGHSH and CDR2 is LQKENI in the germline V gene. The DNA read from the CDR3 is TGTGCCAGCTCACCACCGGGACAGGCCTACGAC. Protein product: CASSPPGQAYD. The full CDR3 is CASSPPGQAYDYTF.

Of note for this clone: Read coverage stops 3 residues before the CDR3 terminus; the germline J gene supplies the remainder. Other DNA sequences in this sample translate to the same CDR3. V gene TRBV19 combines with J gene TRBJ2-5, with a possible D match to TRBD1 (6 bases). V was trimmed by 9 bases and J by 5 bases, leaving 13 bases between them. Germline lookup yields CDR1 LNHDA and CDR2 SQIVND (reference sequence). The CDR3 sequence is 12 residues long. CDR3 sequence: CASGRGWETQYF. The CDR3 bases that were read are TGTGCCAGCGGTAGGGGGTGGGAGACC.

Regarding this clone: The read gets to within 3 residues of the CDR3 end, and the germline J gene fills in the rest. The V gene is TRBV2, the J gene TRBJ2-5, with 9 bases aligning to TRBD2. Germline lookup yields CDR1 SNHLY and CDR2 FYNNEI. The CDR3 has 15 residues. The ends lost 2 bases at V and 4 bases at J; junction bases unmatched: 5. CDR3 DNA (partial): TGTGCCAGCAGTGAAAGGCGGGGGGGAACAGAGACC. Its translation is CASSERRGGTET. The CDR3 as a whole reads CASSERRGGTETQYF.

Worth noting for this clone: The read stops 3 residues short of the end of the CDR3; the missing end is completed from the germline J gene. The chain has TRBV2 and TRBJ2-3; 8 bases line up with TRBD2. This CDR3 has 14 amino acids. The J segment lost 5 bases and the V segment lost 7 bases, leaving 8 bases of the junction unmatched. Germline CDR1 SNHLY, CDR2 FYNNEI. The CDR3 is CASTLGTSGDTQYF. CDR3 DNA, as far as it was read: TGTGCCAGCACGCTCGGGACTAGTGGAGATACG.

To note about this clone: The CDR3 extends 3 residues past the end of the read, so its final part is completed from the germline J gene. V usage is TRBV30 and J usage is TRBJ2-3; D unclear. The CDR3 consists of 16 residues. Trimming shortened V by 3 bases and J by 2 bases, and 18 bases separated the two germline ends. Germline values: CDR1 GTSNPN, CDR2 SVGIG (reference sequence). The CDR3 DNA, read in part, is TGTGCCTGGAGCCCTTCGGGTCAGAGACTCACAGATACG. Translating gives CAWSPSGQRLTDT. The whole CDR3 is CAWSPSGQRLTDTQYF.

This chain's CDR3 is CASSVGRGGTGELFF. The DNA read from the CDR3 is TGTGCCAGCAGCGTAGGGCGGGGAGGTACCGGGGAG. The V gene is TRBV9, the J gene TRBJ2-2; tentative D call: TRBD2 (6 bases). Sequencing ends 3 residues short of the CDR3 end; the germline J gene provides the rest. The CDR3 runs 15 residues. The V gene lost 0 bases and the J gene lost 5 bases, with 11 bases spanning the gap. Germline CDR1 reads SGDLS; CDR2 reads YYNGEE.

A note on this clone: Read data end 3 residues before the CDR3 end; the end is taken from the germline J gene. The rearrangement links TRBV13 to TRBJ2-1; 7 bases fit TRBD1. Trimming took 2 bases from V and 6 from J; bases not matched to a gene: 19. This CDR3 region has 19 residues. Germline V CDR1 and CDR2: PRHDT, FYEKMQ (reference sequence). The CDR3 is CASSLFPILSQTGFNEQFF. The covered CDR3 bases are TGTGCCAGCAGCTTATTTCCCATCCTATCTCAGACAGGGTTCAATGAG.

In the case of this clone: The sequenced fragment ends 3 residues before the CDR3 boundary, so the rest is inferred from the germline J gene. This chain joins TRBV20-1 and TRBJ1-5; TRBD1 is a possible D gene (6 bases). Trimming pared 6 bases from V and 0 bases from J, leaving 15 bases between. This CDR3 comprises 15 residues. CDR1 is DFQATT and CDR2 is SNEGSKA in the germline V gene (reference sequence). Partial CDR3 DNA: TGCAGTGCAAAGACAGGATTATATAGCAATCAGCCC. This translates into CSAKTGLYSNQP. The complete CDR3 protein is CSAKTGLYSNQPQHF.